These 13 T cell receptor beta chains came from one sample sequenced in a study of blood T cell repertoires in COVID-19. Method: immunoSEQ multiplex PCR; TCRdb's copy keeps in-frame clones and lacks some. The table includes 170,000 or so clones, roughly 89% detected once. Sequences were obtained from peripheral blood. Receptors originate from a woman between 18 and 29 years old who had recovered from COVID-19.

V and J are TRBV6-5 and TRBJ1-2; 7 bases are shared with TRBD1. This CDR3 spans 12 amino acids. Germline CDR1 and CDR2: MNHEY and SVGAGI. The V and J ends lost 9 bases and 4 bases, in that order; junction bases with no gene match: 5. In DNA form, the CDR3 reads TGTGCCAGTAGACAGGGAATCTATGGCTACACCTTC. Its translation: CASRQGIYGYTF.

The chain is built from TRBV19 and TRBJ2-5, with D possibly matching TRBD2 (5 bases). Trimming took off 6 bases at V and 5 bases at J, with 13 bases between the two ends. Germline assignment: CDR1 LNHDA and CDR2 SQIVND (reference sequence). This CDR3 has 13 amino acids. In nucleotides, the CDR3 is TGTGCCAGTAGCGAAAACGGCGGGGAGACCCAGTACTTC. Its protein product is CASSENGGETQYF.

DNA of the CDR3: TGTGCCACCTTCAGGGGGTCGGGTCAGCCCCAGCATTTT. It codes for CATFRGSGQPQHF. V gene TRBV24-1 combines with J gene TRBJ1-5; 7 bases map to TRBD1. Germline CDR1 KGHDR, CDR2 SFDVKD. Losses at the gene ends were 9 bases for V and 6 bases for J; bases not matched to a gene: 7. The CDR3 has 13 residues.

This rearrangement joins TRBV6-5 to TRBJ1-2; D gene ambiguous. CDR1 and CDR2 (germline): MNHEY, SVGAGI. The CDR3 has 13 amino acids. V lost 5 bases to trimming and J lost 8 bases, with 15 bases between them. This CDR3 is CASSPFPNRGYTF. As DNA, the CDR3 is TGTGCCAGCAGTCCTTTCCCTAATCGGGGCTACACCTTC.

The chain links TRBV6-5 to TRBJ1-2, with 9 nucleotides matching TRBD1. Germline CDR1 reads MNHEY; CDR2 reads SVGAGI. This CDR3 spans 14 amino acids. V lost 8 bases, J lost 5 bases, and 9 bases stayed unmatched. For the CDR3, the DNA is TGTGCCAGCGGCCTGGACAGGGGTTGGTATGGCTACACCTTC. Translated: CASGLDRGWYGYTF.

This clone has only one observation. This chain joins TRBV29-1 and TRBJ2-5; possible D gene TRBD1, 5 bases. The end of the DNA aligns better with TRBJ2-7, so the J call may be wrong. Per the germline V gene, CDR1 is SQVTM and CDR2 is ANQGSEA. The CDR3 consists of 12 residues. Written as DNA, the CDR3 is TGCAGCGTTGCCAGGGATACCTACGAGCAGTACTTC. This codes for CSVARDTYEQYF.

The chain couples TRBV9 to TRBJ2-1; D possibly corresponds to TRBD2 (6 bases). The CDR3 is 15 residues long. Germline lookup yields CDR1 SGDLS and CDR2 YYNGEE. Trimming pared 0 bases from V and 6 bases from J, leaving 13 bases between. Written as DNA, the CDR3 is TGTGCCAGCAGCGTAGACCCGGGAGCCCTCAATGAGCAGTTCTTC. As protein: CASSVDPGALNEQFF.

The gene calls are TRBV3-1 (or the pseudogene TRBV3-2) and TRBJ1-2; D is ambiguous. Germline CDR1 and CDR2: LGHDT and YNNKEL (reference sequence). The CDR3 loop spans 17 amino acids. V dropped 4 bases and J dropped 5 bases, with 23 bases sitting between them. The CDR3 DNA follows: TGTGCCAGCAGCCCGACTGTCTCCTCTGGCTCCCGGTATGGCTACACCTTC. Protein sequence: CASSPTVSSGSRYGYTF.

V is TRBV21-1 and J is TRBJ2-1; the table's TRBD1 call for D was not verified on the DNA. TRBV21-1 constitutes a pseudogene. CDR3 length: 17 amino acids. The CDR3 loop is CASKVKGQGRLYNEQFF. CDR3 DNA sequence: TGTGCCAGCAAGGTGAAAGGACAGGGAAGATTATACAATGAGCAGTTCTTC.

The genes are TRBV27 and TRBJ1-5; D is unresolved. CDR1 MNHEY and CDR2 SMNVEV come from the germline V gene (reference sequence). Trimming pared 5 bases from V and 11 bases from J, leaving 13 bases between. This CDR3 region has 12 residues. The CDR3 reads CASSASNGAQHF. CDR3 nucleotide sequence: TGTGCCAGCAGTGCATCAAACGGGGCCCAGCATTTT.

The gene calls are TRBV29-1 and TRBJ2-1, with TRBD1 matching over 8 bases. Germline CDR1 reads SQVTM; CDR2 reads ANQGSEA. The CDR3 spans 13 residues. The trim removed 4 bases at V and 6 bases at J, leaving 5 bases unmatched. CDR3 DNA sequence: TGCAGCGTTGCCAGACAGGGGCTCAATGAGCAGTTCTTC. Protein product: CSVARQGLNEQFF.

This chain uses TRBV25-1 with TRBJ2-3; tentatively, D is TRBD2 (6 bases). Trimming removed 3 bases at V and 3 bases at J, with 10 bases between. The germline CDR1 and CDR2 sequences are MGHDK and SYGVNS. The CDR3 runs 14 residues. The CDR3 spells CASSERGNTDTQYF. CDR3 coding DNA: TGTGCCAGCAGTGAGCGGGGTAATACAGATACGCAGTATTTT.

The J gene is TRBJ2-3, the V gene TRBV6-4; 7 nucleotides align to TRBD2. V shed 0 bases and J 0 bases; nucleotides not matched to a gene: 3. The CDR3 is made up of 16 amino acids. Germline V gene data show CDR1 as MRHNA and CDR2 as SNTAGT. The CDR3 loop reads CASSDSSGASTDTQYF. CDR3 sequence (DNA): TGTGCCAGCAGTGACTCCAGCGGGGCTAGCACAGATACGCAGTATTTT.